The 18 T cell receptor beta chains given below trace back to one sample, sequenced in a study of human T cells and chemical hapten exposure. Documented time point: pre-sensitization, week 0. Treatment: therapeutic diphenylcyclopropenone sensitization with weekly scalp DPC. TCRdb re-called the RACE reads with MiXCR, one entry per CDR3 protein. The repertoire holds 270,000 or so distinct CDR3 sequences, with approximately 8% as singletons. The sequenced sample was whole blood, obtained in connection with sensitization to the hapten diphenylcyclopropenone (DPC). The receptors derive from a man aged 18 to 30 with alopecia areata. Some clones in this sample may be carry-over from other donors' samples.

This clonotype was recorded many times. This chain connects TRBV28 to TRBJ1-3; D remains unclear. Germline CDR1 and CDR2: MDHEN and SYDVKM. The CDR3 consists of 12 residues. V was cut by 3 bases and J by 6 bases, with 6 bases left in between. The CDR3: CASSFQENTIYF. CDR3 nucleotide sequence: TGTGCCAGCAGTTTTCAGGAAAACACCATATATTTT.

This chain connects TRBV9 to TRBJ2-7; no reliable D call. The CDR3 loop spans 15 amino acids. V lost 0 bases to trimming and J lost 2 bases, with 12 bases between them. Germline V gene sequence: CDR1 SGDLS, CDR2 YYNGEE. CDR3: CASSVDSFATYEQYF. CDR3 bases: TGTGCCAGCAGCGTAGACAGTTTCGCGACCTACGAGCAGTACTTC.

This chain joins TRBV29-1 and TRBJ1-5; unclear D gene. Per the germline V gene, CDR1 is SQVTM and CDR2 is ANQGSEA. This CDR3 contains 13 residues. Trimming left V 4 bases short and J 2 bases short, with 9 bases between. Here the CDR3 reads CSVGSQGNQPQHF. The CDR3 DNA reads TGCAGCGTTGGCTCGCAGGGCAATCAGCCCCAGCATTTT.

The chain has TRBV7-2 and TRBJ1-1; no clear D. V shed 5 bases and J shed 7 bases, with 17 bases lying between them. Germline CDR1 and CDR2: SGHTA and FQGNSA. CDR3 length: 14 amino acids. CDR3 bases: TGTGCCAGCAGCCCAACACACTCCCGCTATGAAGCTTTCTTT. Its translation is CASSPTHSRYEAFF.

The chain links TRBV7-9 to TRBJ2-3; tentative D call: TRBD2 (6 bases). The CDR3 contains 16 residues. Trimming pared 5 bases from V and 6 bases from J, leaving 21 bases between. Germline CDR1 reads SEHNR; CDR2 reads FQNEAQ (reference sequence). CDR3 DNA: TGTGCCAGCAGCCCGCCGACTAGTAGAATTTCGGATACGCAGTATTTT. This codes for CASSPPTSRISDTQYF.

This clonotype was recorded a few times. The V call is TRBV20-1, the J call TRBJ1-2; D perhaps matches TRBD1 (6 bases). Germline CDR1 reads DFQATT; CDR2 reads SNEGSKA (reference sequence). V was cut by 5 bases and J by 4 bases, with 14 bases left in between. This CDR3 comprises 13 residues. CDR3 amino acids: CSALETGSYGYTF. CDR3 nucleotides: TGCAGTGCTTTGGAGACAGGATCCTATGGCTACACCTTC.

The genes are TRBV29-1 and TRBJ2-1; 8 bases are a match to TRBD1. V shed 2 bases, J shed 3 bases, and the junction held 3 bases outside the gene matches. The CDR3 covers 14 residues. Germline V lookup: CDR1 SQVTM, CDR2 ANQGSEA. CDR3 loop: CSVERGQGYNEQFF. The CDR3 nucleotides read TGCAGCGTTGAACGCGGACAGGGCTACAATGAGCAGTTCTTC.

The CDR3 region is CASSHGPKDRGRNEQFF. The DNA for the CDR3 is TGCGCCAGCAGCCATGGCCCGAAGGACAGGGGGCGCAATGAGCAGTTCTTC. The rearrangement uses TRBV4-1 and TRBJ2-1; TRBD1 matches at 11 bases. The junction had 10 bases not matched to a gene; V was cut back by 3 bases and J by 6 bases. There are 17 residues in the CDR3. Germline CDR1 and CDR2: MGHRA and YSYEKL.

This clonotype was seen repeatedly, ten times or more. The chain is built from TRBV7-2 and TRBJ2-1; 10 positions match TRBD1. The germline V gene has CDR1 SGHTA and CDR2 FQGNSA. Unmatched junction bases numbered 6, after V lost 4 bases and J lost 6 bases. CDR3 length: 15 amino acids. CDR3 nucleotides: TGTGCCAGCAGCTCCGGGACAGGGGTTTTCAATGAGCAGTTCTTC. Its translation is CASSSGTGVFNEQFF. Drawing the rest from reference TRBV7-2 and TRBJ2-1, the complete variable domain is GAGVSQSPSNKVTEKGKDVELRCDPISGHTALYWYRQSLGQGLEFLIYFQGNSAPDKSGLPSDRFSAERTGGSVSTLTIQRTQQEDSAVYLCASSSGTGVFNEQFFGPGTRLTVL.

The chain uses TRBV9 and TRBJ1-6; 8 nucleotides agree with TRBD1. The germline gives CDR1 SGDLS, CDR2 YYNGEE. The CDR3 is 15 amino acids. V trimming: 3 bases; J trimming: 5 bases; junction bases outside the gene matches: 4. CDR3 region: CASSASGQDNSPLHF. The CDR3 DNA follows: TGTGCCAGCAGCGCATCGGGACAGGATAATTCACCCCTCCACTTT.

The CDR3 region is CASSETTGVEAFF. The CDR3 DNA sequence: TGTGCCAGCAGTGAAACCACGGGAGTTGAAGCTTTCTTT. V is TRBV2 and J is TRBJ1-1; D unclear. The CDR3 is 13 amino acids. Germline values: CDR1 SNHLY, CDR2 FYNNEI. V lost 2 bases and J lost 7, with 11 bases in between.

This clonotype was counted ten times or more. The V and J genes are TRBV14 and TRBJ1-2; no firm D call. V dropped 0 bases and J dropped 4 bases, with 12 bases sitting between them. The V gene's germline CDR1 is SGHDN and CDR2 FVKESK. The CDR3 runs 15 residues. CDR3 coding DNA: TGTGCCAGCAGCCAAGATCACAGAAGTATCTATGGCTACACCTTC. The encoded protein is CASSQDHRSIYGYTF.

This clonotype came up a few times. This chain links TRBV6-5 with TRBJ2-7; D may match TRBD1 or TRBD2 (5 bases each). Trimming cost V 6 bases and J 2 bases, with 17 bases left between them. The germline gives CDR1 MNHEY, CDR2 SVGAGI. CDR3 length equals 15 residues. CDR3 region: CASRPAGTVAYEQYF. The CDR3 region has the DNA TGTGCCAGCAGACCCGCCGGGACCGTTGCCTACGAGCAGTACTTC.

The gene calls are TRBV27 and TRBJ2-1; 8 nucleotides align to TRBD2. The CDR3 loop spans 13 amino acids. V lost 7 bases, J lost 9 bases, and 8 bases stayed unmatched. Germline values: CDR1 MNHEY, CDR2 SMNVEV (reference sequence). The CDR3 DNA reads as TGTGCCAGCACCGGGGGGGCCTCGGTTGAGCAGTTCTTC. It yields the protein CASTGGASVEQFF.

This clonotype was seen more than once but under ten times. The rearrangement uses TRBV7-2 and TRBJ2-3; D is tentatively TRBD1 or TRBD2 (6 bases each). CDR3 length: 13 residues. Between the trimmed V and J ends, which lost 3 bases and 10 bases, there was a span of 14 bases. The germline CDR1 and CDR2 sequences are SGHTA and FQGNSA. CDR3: CASSFPGGLPQYF. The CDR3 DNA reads TGTGCCAGCAGCTTCCCCGGGGGCCTTCCGCAGTATTTT.

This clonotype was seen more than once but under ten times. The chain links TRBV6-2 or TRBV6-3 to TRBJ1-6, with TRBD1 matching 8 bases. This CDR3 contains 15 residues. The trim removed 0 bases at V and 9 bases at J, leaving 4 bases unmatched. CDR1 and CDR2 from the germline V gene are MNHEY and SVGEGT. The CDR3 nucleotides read TGTGCCAGCAGTTACTCGACTCAGGGGGCTTCACCCCTCCACTTT. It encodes CASSYSTQGASPLHF.

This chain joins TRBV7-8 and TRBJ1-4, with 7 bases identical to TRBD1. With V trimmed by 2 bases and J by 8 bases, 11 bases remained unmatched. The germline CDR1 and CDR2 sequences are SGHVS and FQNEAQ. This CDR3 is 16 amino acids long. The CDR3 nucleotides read TGTGCCAGCAGCTTATCAACAGGGGCCCCAGGGGAAAAACTGTTTTTT. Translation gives CASSLSTGAPGEKLFF. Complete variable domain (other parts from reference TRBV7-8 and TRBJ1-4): GAGVSQSPRYKVAKRGQDVALRCDPISGHVSLFWYQQALGQGPEFLTYFQNEAQLDKSGLPSDRFFAERPEGSVSTLKIQRTQQEDSAVYLCASSLSTGAPGEKLFFGSGTQLSVL.

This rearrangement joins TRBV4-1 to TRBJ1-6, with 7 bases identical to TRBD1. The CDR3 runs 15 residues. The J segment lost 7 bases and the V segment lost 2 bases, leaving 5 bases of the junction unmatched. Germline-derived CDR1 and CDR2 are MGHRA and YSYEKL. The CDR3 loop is CASSQTRQGNSPLHF. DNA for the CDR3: TGCGCCAGCAGCCAAACACGACAGGGAAATTCACCCCTCCACTTT.